Reported below is one TCR beta chain. Its antigen is currently unknown. This sample is part of a study of persistence of HIV-infected CD4 T cells. The wider study: A median of 8 years of suppressive ART preceded sampling. Blood samples, up to about 200 mL, came from multiple time points, except a couple of leukapheresis donors sampled once.

The stimulus was an HIV-1 Gag 15-mer peptide pool, 1 ug/peptide/mL. CD40L/CD69 double-negative CD45RO-high memory CD4+ T cells were collected. The libraries were made with immunoSEQ version 4 in survey mode. Produced via immunoSEQ multiplex PCR; TCRdb's table is partial and in-frame only. The data contain about 36,000 clones, more than 75% of them seen just once; the ten biggest clones take up about 5%. This receptor was obtained from an adult with HIV. The donor label of this sample is uncertain. Sequencing was performed on cultured CD4+ T cells from PBMCs, taken from a patient who received antiretroviral therapy.

DNA of the CDR3: TGTGCCAGCGGCTCAGCAGATTCACCCCTCCACTTT. As protein: CASGSADSPLHF. The chain joins TRBV6-5 to TRBJ1-6; D gene uncertain. Trimming took off 8 bases at V and 8 bases at J, with 10 bases between the two ends. Germline V lookup: CDR1 MNHEY, CDR2 SVGAGI. This CDR3 region has 12 residues.